Shown below are 28 T cell receptor beta chains from a single sample sequenced in a study of PD-1 blockade in classical Hodgkin lymphoma (TCRdb year 2020). Libraries were built with the immunoSEQ multiplex PCR assay. TCRdb obtained this table from immuneACCESS and retained in-frame rearrangements with V and J assigned. These tables miss some clones; where compared with another copy, unresolved V genes account for less than half of the shortfall, and the remainder is unexplained. The sample table records approximately 160,000 clones; under 85% of these occur just once. Of the sample, about 9% is held by the ten largest clones. This specimen's time point label, per the study, means: cycle 2 day 1 (C2D1) of nivolumab. Relapse after autologous stem cell transplantation had occurred in all trial patients, and cohorts A, B and C were distinguished by prior brentuximab vedotin exposure. The input for sequencing was peripheral blood mononuclear cells (PBMCs), taken before the second cycle of nivolumab. These receptors were collected from a human donor with classical Hodgkin lymphoma.

This chain connects TRBV10-3 to TRBJ1-1; D might be TRBD1 (6 bases). Deletions cut 4 bases from V and 1 base from J, with 10 bases between. The CDR3 sequence is 14 residues long. Germline lookup yields CDR1 ENHRY and CDR2 SYGVKD. CDR3 region: CAISAGVENTEAFF. The CDR3 DNA follows: TGTGCCATCAGTGCAGGGGTGGAGAACACTGAAGCTTTCTTT.

This clone appeared once. The CDR3 loop is CASSIWDSYNYGYTF. The CDR3 nucleotides are TGTGCCAGTAGTATTTGGGACAGTTACAACTATGGCTACACCTTC. J is TRBJ1-2 and V is TRBV19, with 7 nucleotides matching TRBD1. Losses at the gene ends were 3 bases for V and 2 bases for J; bases not matched to a gene: 6. The CDR3 runs 15 residues. Per germline, CDR1 LNHDA and CDR2 SQIVND (reference sequence).

Only one count was recorded for this clone. This chain links TRBV5-4 with TRBJ2-5, with TRBD2 identical over 7 bases. CDR1 and CDR2 (germline): SGHNT, YYREEE (reference sequence). This CDR3 is 14 amino acids long. V dropped 3 bases and J dropped 3; count of bases not matched to a gene: 5. The CDR3 reads CASSSGGREETQYF. The DNA for the CDR3 is TGTGCCAGCAGCTCGGGGGGACGAGAAGAGACCCAGTACTTC.

The gene calls are TRBV7-3 and TRBJ2-7, with TRBD2 as a possible D gene (5 bases). Germline V lookup: CDR1 SGHTA, CDR2 FQGTGA. The length of the CDR3 is 13 residues. The germline V and J ends were trimmed by 2 bases and 6 bases, with 11 bases remaining between them. This CDR3 reads CASSLVPGIEQYF. For the CDR3, the DNA is TGTGCCAGCAGCTTAGTACCGGGGATCGAGCAGTACTTC.

This clone was found once. The chain combines TRBV5-6 with TRBJ2-1; D is perhaps TRBD2 (6 bases). The CDR3 contains 15 residues. V shed 5 bases and J shed 7 bases, with 19 bases lying between them. Germline V gene lookup returns CDR1 SGHDT and CDR2 YYEEEE. The CDR3 nucleotides read TGTGCCAGCAGTCGACATACAGGACGGGGGAATGAGCAGTTCTTC. It encodes CASSRHTGRGNEQFF.

This clone was picked up a small number of times. The chain has TRBV5-6 and TRBJ2-5; 10 nucleotides match TRBD1. Germline V lookup: CDR1 SGHDT, CDR2 YYEEEE. The CDR3 contains 13 residues. The J segment lost 5 bases and the V segment lost 9 bases, leaving 7 bases of the junction unmatched. CDR3 sequence (DNA): TGTGCCACCCAGACAGGGGGCGGGGAGACCCAGTACTTC. Its protein is CATQTGGGETQYF.

The chain joins TRBV7-3 to TRBJ2-1, with D perhaps given as TRBD1 or TRBD2 (5 bases each). Germline-derived CDR1 and CDR2 are SGHTA and FQGTGA. V was clipped by 5 bases and J by 2 bases, with 13 bases between them. This CDR3 has 15 residues. The CDR3 region is CASSRTGTTYNEQFF. The CDR3 DNA reads as TGTGCCAGCAGCCGCACCGGGACGACCTACAATGAGCAGTTCTTC.

CDR3 protein: CASSYSYEQYF. CDR3 nucleotide sequence: TGTGCCAGCAGCTACTCCTACGAGCAGTACTTC. V and J are TRBV11-2 and TRBJ2-7; D not resolved. This CDR3 is 11 amino acids long. V was shortened by 4 bases and J by 0 bases, with 1 base between the two germline ends. Germline CDR1 SGHAT, CDR2 FQNNGV.

This clone was seen just once. V usage is TRBV2 and J usage is TRBJ2-7; TRBD2 agrees at 12 bases. Unmatched junction bases numbered 8, after V lost 6 bases and J lost 5 bases. The CDR3 totals 15 residues. CDR1 SNHLY and CDR2 FYNNEI come from the germline V gene. CDR3 region: CASRALAGGPHEQYF. CDR3 sequence (DNA): TGTGCCAGCAGGGCTCTAGCGGGAGGGCCACACGAGCAGTACTTC.

This clone was seen only a few times. The chain combines TRBV5-1 with TRBJ2-3, with a weak D call TRBD2 (5 bases). CDR3 length: 15 amino acids. V was pared by 3 bases and J by 0 bases, with 11 bases between. Germline V lookup: CDR1 SGHRS, CDR2 YFSETQ. The CDR3 loop is CASSYRLPSTDTQYF. As DNA, the CDR3 is TGCGCCAGCAGCTATCGACTACCTAGCACAGATACGCAGTATTTT.

The genes are TRBV5-5 and TRBJ1-5; D is undetermined. The CDR3 contains 15 residues. The germline gives CDR1 SGHKS, CDR2 YYEKEE (reference sequence). Trimming pared 2 bases from V and 2 bases from J, leaving 11 bases between. This chain's CDR3 is CASSFFVEGNQPQHF. The CDR3 coding sequence is TGTGCCAGCAGCTTTTTCGTGGAGGGCAATCAGCCCCAGCATTTT. The full variable domain, its missing parts supplied by reference TRBV5-5 and TRBJ1-5, is DAGVTQSPTHLIKTRGQQVTLRCSPISGHKSVSWYQQVLGQGPQFIFQYYEKEERGRGNFPDRFSARQFPNYSSELNVNALLLGDSALYLCASSFFVEGNQPQHFGDGTRLSIL.

This clone came up a few times. The chain employs TRBV19 and TRBJ2-7; weak D call: TRBD1 (6 bases). The V gene lost 3 bases and the J gene lost 1 base, with 13 bases spanning the gap. CDR3 size: 15 residues. CDR1 LNHDA and CDR2 SQIVND come from the germline V gene (reference sequence). Here the CDR3 DNA reads TGTGCCAGTAGTATCCGGTCAGGGGATTCCTACGAGCAGTACTTC. This sequence encodes CASSIRSGDSYEQYF.

This clone was observed a few times. V gene TRBV10-3 combines with J gene TRBJ2-1; 8 bases are a match to TRBD1. The CDR3 is made up of 15 amino acids. Trimming cost V 1 base and J 8 bases; bases outside gene matches: 7. Germline V gene data show CDR1 as ENHRY and CDR2 as SYGVKD. CDR3 coding DNA: TGTGCCATCAGTGAGTTTCAGGGGGCGAGAGATGAGCAGTTCTTC. This codes for CAISEFQGARDEQFF.

This chain joins TRBV7-2 and TRBJ2-3; D not resolved. V lost 2 bases and J 3 bases, leaving 0 bases between the germline ends. This CDR3 comprises 11 residues. Germline loops: CDR1 SGHTA, CDR2 FQGNSA. CDR3 coding DNA: TGTGCCAGCAGCTTAACAGATACGCAGTATTTT. As protein: CASSLTDTQYF.

The chain recombines TRBV18 with TRBJ2-7; D is ambiguous. The V end lost 4 bases, the J end lost 5 bases, and 18 bases lay between the germline ends. This CDR3 comprises 15 residues. CDR1 KGHSH and CDR2 LQKENI come from the germline V gene. The CDR3 bases are TGTGCCAGCTCACTGAACATGGGGAATTTGGACGAGCAGTACTTC. Protein: CASSLNMGNLDEQYF.

On this clone itself: This sample also contains other DNA sequences that code for the same CDR3. V and J are TRBV27 and TRBJ2-7, with D perhaps being TRBD1 or TRBD2 (7 bases each). The length of the CDR3 is 13 residues. Trimming removed 6 bases at V and 3 bases at J, with 12 bases between. Looked up from germline, CDR1 is MNHEY and CDR2 is SMNVEV (reference sequence). The CDR3 loop reads CASRGRGGYEQYF. The CDR3 DNA follows: TGTGCCAGCAGGGGCAGGGGGGGCTACGAGCAGTACTTC.

This chain uses TRBV6-5 with TRBJ1-2; 8 bases fit TRBD1. This CDR3 region has 13 residues. The germline gives CDR1 MNHEY, CDR2 SVGAGI. The J segment lost 6 bases and the V segment lost 7 bases, leaving 7 bases of the junction unmatched. This chain's CDR3 is CASTPGQVNGYTF. CDR3 sequence (DNA): TGTGCCAGCACCCCGGGACAGGTCAATGGCTACACCTTC.

This clone was counted between two and nine times. V gene TRBV12-5 combines with J gene TRBJ2-3; 10 nucleotides line up with TRBD2. This CDR3 comprises 15 residues. Germline loops: CDR1 LGHNT, CDR2 FRNRAP. V was clipped by 1 base and J by 3 bases; unmatched bases: 1. The CDR3 here is CASGLGTSGTDTQYF. The CDR3 DNA sequence: TGTGCTAGTGGTTTGGGGACTAGCGGTACAGATACGCAGTATTTT.

This chain uses TRBV5-1 with TRBJ1-4; the D gene is possibly TRBD1 (6 bases). This CDR3 is built from 15 residues. Between the trimmed V and J ends, which lost 4 bases and 6 bases, there was a span of 16 bases. Germline CDR1 is SGHRS and CDR2 is YFSETQ. In nucleotides, the CDR3 is TGCGCCAGCAGCGAAACAGGGCCCTTGGATGAAAAACTGTTTTTT. Translated, it gives CASSETGPLDEKLFF.

The rearrangement links TRBV18 to TRBJ2-1; 10 bases line up with TRBD1. V trimming: 2 bases; J trimming: 0 bases; junction bases outside the gene matches: 7. CDR3 length: 18 amino acids. Germline lookup yields CDR1 KGHSH and CDR2 LQKENI. The CDR3 here is CASSPWGQGISSYNEQFF. The DNA of the CDR3 is TGTGCCAGCTCACCATGGGGACAGGGGATAAGCTCCTACAATGAGCAGTTCTTC.

This clone appeared many times. The chain links TRBV30 to TRBJ2-7; D is possibly TRBD1 or TRBD2 (7 bases each). Germline V gives CDR1 GTSNPN, CDR2 SVGIG (reference sequence). V gave up 5 bases and J gave up 4 bases, with 15 bases separating them. CDR3 length: 13 amino acids. The CDR3 nucleotides read TGTGCCTGGGATGGGACAGCGGGATACGAGCAGTACTTC. It specifies CAWDGTAGYEQYF.

The chain joins TRBV7-9 to TRBJ2-5; D is unresolved. Deletions cut 0 bases from V and 1 base from J, with 6 bases between. The CDR3 is made up of 14 amino acids. Germline V gene lookup returns CDR1 SEHNR and CDR2 FQNEAQ (reference sequence). CDR3: CASSLAGSQETQYF. The CDR3 coding sequence is TGTGCCAGCAGCTTAGCTGGTAGCCAAGAGACCCAGTACTTC.

The chain employs TRBV19 and TRBJ2-2; tentatively, D is TRBD2 (5 bases). Germline assignment: CDR1 LNHDA and CDR2 SQIVND (reference sequence). Trimming left V 3 bases short and J 1 base short, with 15 bases between. This CDR3 contains 17 residues. CDR3 loop: CASSIFLWEWNTGELFF. The CDR3 DNA reads TGTGCCAGTAGTATCTTTTTGTGGGAGTGGAACACCGGGGAGCTGTTTTTT. Full variable domain (missing parts from reference TRBV19 and TRBJ2-2): DGGITQSPKYLFRKEGQNVTLSCEQNLNHDAMYWYRQDPGQGLRLIYYSQIVNDFQKGDIAEGYSVSREKKESFPLTVTSAQKNPTAFYLCASSIFLWEWNTGELFFGEGSRLTVL.

This chain uses TRBV19 with TRBJ1-5; 7 bases are a match to TRBD1. The V segment lost 5 bases and the J segment 7 bases; nucleotides outside the gene matches: 11. CDR3 length equals 15 residues. Germline V gene sequence: CDR1 LNHDA, CDR2 SQIVND (reference sequence). This CDR3 is CASSPLDREDQPQHF. CDR3 nucleotides: TGTGCCAGTAGTCCCCTCGACAGGGAAGACCAGCCCCAGCATTTT.

The DNA for the CDR3 is TGCAGCGTTGACATGCGTCCCGACTCGAGGGAGACCCAGTACTTC. Amino acids: CSVDMRPDSRETQYF. The chain is built from TRBV29-1 and TRBJ2-5; D gene unclear. The germline V and J ends were trimmed by 3 bases and 5 bases, with 19 bases remaining between them. Looked up from germline, CDR1 is SQVTM and CDR2 is ANQGSEA. This CDR3 contains 15 residues. The variable domain in full, with the rest retrieved from reference TRBV29-1 and TRBJ2-5, is SAVISQKPSRDICQRGTSLTIQCQVDSQVTMMFWYRQQPGQSLTLIATANQGSEATYESGFVIDKFPISRPNLTFSTLTVSNMSPEDSSIYLCSVDMRPDSRETQYFGPGTRLLVL.

The sample holds a few counts of this clone. The chain links TRBV2 to TRBJ1-3; D may be TRBD1 (5 bases). The CDR3 extends over 14 amino acids. Germline CDR1 SNHLY, CDR2 FYNNEI. The V end was cut by 6 bases, the J end by 3 bases, with 12 bases between. CDR3 residues: CASSPGLLGNTIYF. CDR3 DNA sequence: TGTGCCAGCAGCCCGGGACTGCTTGGAAACACCATATATTTT.

The chain joins TRBV6-5 to TRBJ1-4, with a possible D match to TRBD1 (5 bases). The CDR3 consists of 15 residues. V lost 7 bases, J lost 7 bases, and 19 bases lay in between. The germline CDR1 and CDR2 sequences are MNHEY and SVGAGI. The CDR3 sequence is CASKGRGEKGEKLFF. In DNA, the CDR3 is TGTGCCAGCAAAGGTCGGGGGGAAAAGGGTGAAAAACTGTTTTTT.

The chain couples TRBV18 to TRBJ2-7, with 11 bases matching TRBD2. The ends lost 0 bases at V and 3 bases at J; junction bases unmatched: 1. Per the germline V gene, CDR1 is KGHSH and CDR2 is LQKENI. The CDR3 runs 15 residues. The CDR3 sequence: CASSPPLAGGYEQYF. The CDR3 DNA is TGTGCCAGCTCACCACCGCTAGCGGGAGGCTACGAGCAGTACTTC. Variable domain in full (rest from reference TRBV18 and TRBJ2-7): NAGVMQNPRHLVRRRGQEARLRCSPMKGHSHVYWYRQLPEEGLKFMVYLQKENIIDESGMPKERFSAEFPKEGPSILRIQQVVRGDSAAYFCASSPPLAGGYEQYFGPGTRLTVT.